Presented here are 6 T cell receptor beta chains from one specimen sequenced in a study of blood T cells in healthy people across ages. Through a sample-barcoded 5' primer and a J-beta primer mix, a second PCR was run for 7 to 11 cycles. TCRdb re-analysed the 5' RACE reads in MiXCR, keeping a single row per CDR3 protein. The sample has around 1.5 million distinct CDR3 sequences, around 42% seen once; the top ten hold less than 8%. Sequenced input: blood. The receptors were gathered from a woman aged 18-29 years in good health.

The chain has TRBV20-1 and TRBJ2-1; 7 bases line up with TRBD2. J gave up 7 bases and V 5 bases, and 17 bases lay outside the gene matches. The germline V gene encodes CDR1 DFQATT and CDR2 SNEGSKA (reference sequence). This CDR3 comprises 16 residues. The CDR3 region has the DNA TGCAGTGCTCCCCCTGAATTGCGGGAGACGGGGAATGAGCAGTTCTTC. Its protein product is CSAPPELRETGNEQFF.

This clonotype was seen repeatedly, ten times or more. The chain carries TRBV4-1 and TRBJ1-4, with D tentatively TRBD1 (5 bases). The CDR3 runs to 13 residues. Germline lookup yields CDR1 MGHRA and CDR2 YSYEKL. V dropped 0 bases and J dropped 11 bases, with 10 bases sitting between them. The CDR3 DNA follows: TGCGCCAGCAGCCAAGAAGGGGCGGGGAAACTGTTTTTT. Residues: CASSQEGAGKLFF.

This chain uses TRBV5-1 with TRBJ2-3; TRBD2 aligns across 8 bases. The germline gives CDR1 SGHRS, CDR2 YFSETQ. The CDR3 covers 15 residues. Losses at the gene ends were 4 bases for V and 4 bases for J; bases not matched to a gene: 8. CDR3 sequence reads: CASSPQRAGADTQYF. In nucleotides, the CDR3 is TGCGCCAGCAGCCCCCAACGAGCGGGAGCAGATACGCAGTATTTT.

The chain links TRBV15 to TRBJ2-1, with D possibly being TRBD2 (6 bases). This CDR3 region has 15 residues. V shed 2 bases and J shed 10 bases, with 18 bases lying between them. Germline V lookup: CDR1 LNHNV, CDR2 YYDKDF (reference sequence). The CDR3 spells CATSRYSSRGKEQFF. In nucleotides, the CDR3 is TGTGCCACCAGCAGATACTCATCCCGGGGGAAGGAGCAGTTCTTC.

This clonotype was found many times. The V gene is TRBV10-3, the J gene TRBJ2-3; D is ambiguous. This CDR3 has 16 residues. Germline CDR1 is ENHRY and CDR2 is SYGVKD. Between the trimmed V and J ends, which lost 6 bases and 2 bases, there was a span of 18 bases. The CDR3 bases are TGTGCCATCAGGCTTTCCGGTACCGAAAACACAGATACGCAGTATTTT. Encoded protein: CAIRLSGTENTDTQYF.

The chain joins TRBV3-1 to TRBJ1-2; 7 bases are a match to TRBD1. The ends lost 8 bases at V and 7 bases at J; junction bases unmatched: 10. The germline CDR1 and CDR2 sequences are LGHDT and YNNKEL (reference sequence). The CDR3 totals 13 residues. The CDR3 protein is CASEGGTDSGYTF. The DNA of the CDR3 is TGTGCCAGCGAGGGAGGGACAGATTCTGGCTACACCTTC. The complete variable domain, with remaining parts taken from reference TRBV3-1 and TRBJ1-2, reads DTAVSQTPKYLVTQMGNDKSIKCEQNLGHDTMYWYKQDSKKFLKIMFSYNNKELIINETVPNRFSPKSPDKAHLNLHINSLELGDSAVYFCASEGGTDSGYTFGSGTRLTVV.